This T cell receptor (beta chain) was captured in a study of control samples from healthy donors and cancer patients. The V gene end was trimmed by 0 bases and the J gene end by 5 bases; junction bases not matched to a gene: 11. Looked up from germline, CDR1 is SEHNR and CDR2 is FQNEAQ (reference sequence). CDR3 length: 18 residues. The table came from immunoSEQ multiplex PCR; TCRdb's copy has only in-frame clones and leaves some out. The sample has about 180,000 clones, roughly 92% seen once. The chain carries TRBV7-9 and TRBJ1-5, with TRBD1 matching 9 bases. Material: blood. The TCR sequence derives from a young man in good health. DNA for the CDR3: TGTGCCAGCAGCTTAGCCCCCCCCGGACAGGGGAGGGATCAGCCCCAGCATTTT. Amino acids: CASSLAPPGQGRDQPQHF.